This T cell receptor beta chain was recorded in a study of shared clonotypes between healthy human individuals. The V and J ends lost 2 bases and 0 bases respectively, with 11 bases between them. CDR3 length equals 16 residues. Germline V lookup: CDR1 SEHNR, CDR2 FQNEAQ (reference sequence). Sequencing was performed with immunoSEQ multiplex PCR; in TCRdb, only in-frame clones are kept and a portion is missing. The top ten hold 0.35% to 0.5% of the sample, which has 2 million to 2.5 million clones, 80% to 95% seen once. This clonotype originated in a man aged 18 to 29 in good health. Some clones in this sample may be carry-over from other donors' samples. The rearrangement links TRBV7-9 to TRBJ1-3; maybe TRBD1 (6 bases). Sequences were obtained from naive CD4+ T cells from PBMCs. Subset: CD45RA+ positively selected. The CDR3 is CASSLFQDSSGNTIYF. The CDR3 nucleotides read TGTGCCAGCAGCTTATTTCAGGACAGCTCTGGAAACACCATATATTTT. Drawing the rest from reference TRBV7-9 and TRBJ1-3, the complete variable domain is DTGVSQNPRHKITKRGQNVTFRCDPISEHNRLYWYRQTLGQGPEFLTYFQNEAQLEKSRLLSDRFSAERPKGSFSTLEIQRTEQGDSAMYLCASSLFQDSSGNTIYFGEGSWLTVV.